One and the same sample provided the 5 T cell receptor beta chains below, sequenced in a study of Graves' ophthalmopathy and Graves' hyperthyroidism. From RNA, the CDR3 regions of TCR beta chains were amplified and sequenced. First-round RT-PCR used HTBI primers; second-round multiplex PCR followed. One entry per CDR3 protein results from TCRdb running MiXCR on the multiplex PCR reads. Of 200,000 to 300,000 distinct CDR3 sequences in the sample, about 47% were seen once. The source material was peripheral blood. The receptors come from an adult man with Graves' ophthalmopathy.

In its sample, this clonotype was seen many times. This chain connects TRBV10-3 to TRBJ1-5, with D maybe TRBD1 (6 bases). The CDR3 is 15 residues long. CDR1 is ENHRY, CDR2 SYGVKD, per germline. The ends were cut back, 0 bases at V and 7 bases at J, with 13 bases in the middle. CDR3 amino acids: CAISESQGQMQPQHF. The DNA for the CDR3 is TGTGCCATCAGTGAGTCACAGGGTCAGATGCAGCCCCAGCATTTT.

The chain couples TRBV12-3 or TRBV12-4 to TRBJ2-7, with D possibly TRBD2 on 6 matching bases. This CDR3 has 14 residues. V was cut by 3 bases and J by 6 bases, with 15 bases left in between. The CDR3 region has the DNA TGTGCCAGCAGTTTTACGGGGGTGAAGAGCGAGCAGTACTTC. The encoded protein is CASSFTGVKSEQYF.

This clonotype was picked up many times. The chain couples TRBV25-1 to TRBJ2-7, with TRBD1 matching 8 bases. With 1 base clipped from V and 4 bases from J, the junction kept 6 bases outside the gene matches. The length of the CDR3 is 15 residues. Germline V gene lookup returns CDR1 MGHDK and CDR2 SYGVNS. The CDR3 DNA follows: TGTGCCAGCAGTGAATTGGCAGGGGGCGCATACGAGCAGTACTTC. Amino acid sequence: CASSELAGGAYEQYF.

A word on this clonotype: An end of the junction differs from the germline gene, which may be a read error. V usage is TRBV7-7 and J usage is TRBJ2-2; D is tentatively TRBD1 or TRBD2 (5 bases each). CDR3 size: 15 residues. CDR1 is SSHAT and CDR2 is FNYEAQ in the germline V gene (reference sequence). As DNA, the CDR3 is TGTGCTAGCAGTCCCCGAGGGGTCGAGACCGGGGAGCTGTTTTTT. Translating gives CASSPRGVETGELFF.

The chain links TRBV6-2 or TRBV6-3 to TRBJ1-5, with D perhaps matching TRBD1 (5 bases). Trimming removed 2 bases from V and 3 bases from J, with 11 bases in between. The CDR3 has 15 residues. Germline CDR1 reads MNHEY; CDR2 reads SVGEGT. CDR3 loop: CASSYAGTVNQPQHF. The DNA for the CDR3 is TGTGCCAGCAGTTACGCGGGGACCGTCAATCAGCCCCAGCATTTT.